This T cell receptor beta chain derives from a study of shared clonotypes between healthy human individuals. Overall study context: The donor group consisted of a couple of women and three men, aged 18 to 49.

In the sorted-subset replicate PCRs, around 220 ng DNA, around 30,000 T cell genomes, was used. The method was immunoSEQ multiplex PCR; TCRdb's version includes in-frame clones alone and lacks a portion of them. This table holds fewer than 1.6 million clones, approximately 98.5% found once. Turning to this clone: What it binds is not known.

Study-wide points: Four donors shared 4.5% to 6.5% of their naive CD4 clonotypes. Across subsets, estimated richness was generally greater for naive than for memory populations.

This CDR3 is built from 13 residues. In germline, CDR1 is SGHTA, CDR2 FQGTGA. V was cut by 3 bases and J by 3 bases, with 8 bases left in between. The V gene is TRBV7-3, the J gene TRBJ1-1; D unclear. This TCR was recovered from a man aged 25-45 years in good health. Sequenced material: naive CD4+ T cells sorted from blood. As to subset: CD45RA+ positively selected. CDR3 amino acids: CASSFNQYTEAFF. The CDR3 DNA follows: TGTGCCAGCAGCTTCAATCAATACACTGAAGCTTTCTTT.